A single sample gave rise to the 22 T cell receptor beta chains below, sequenced in a study of post-analysis software for immune sequencing data. Study outcomes and limitations: About five TRBV segments were more frequent in patients than controls; TRBV5-6, TRBV5-1 and TRBV20-1 belonged to this group.

Libraries were made from TCR beta cDNA, and they carried unique molecular identifiers. TCRdb reanalysed the PCR reads using MiXCR and keeps one entry per CDR3 protein. This table holds 250,000 to 300,000 distinct CDR3 sequences, roughly a third found once. These TCRs' antigens remain unknown. Sequencing used blood. The receptors here all came from a girl aged 5-17 years with multiple sclerosis.

The sample holds one count of this clonotype. This chain links TRBV7-9 with TRBJ2-3, with D possibly matching TRBD2 (6 bases). The CDR3 runs to 15 residues. The germline V and J ends were trimmed by 8 bases and 0 bases, with 15 bases remaining between them. Looked up from germline, CDR1 is SEHNR and CDR2 is FQNEAQ (reference sequence). The CDR3 sequence is CASHEAGRSTDTQYF. CDR3 coding DNA: TGTGCCAGCCATGAGGCGGGGCGTAGCACAGATACGCAGTATTTT.

In this sample, this clonotype turned up many times. The rearrangement uses TRBV11-2 and TRBJ2-1; D is unclear. Germline lookup yields CDR1 SGHAT and CDR2 FQNNGV. Trimming cost V 3 bases and J 0 bases, with 21 bases left between them. The CDR3 extends over 19 amino acids. The CDR3 coding sequence is TGTGCCAGCAGCTTCCCGACGGGTGGGGAAAAGAGCTCCTACAATGAGCAGTTCTTC. Residues: CASSFPTGGEKSSYNEQFF.

This clonotype was recorded many times. CDR3 protein: CASSQDVPRGYTF. The CDR3 coding sequence is TGTGCCAGCAGCCAAGATGTGCCTCGTGGCTACACCTTC. The rearrangement links TRBV3-1 to TRBJ1-2; no reliable D call. CDR3 size: 13 residues. The germline V gene has CDR1 LGHDT and CDR2 YNNKEL (reference sequence). V dropped 0 bases and J dropped 7 bases, with 9 bases sitting between them.

The rearrangement links TRBV12-3 or TRBV12-4 to TRBJ2-5; D might be TRBD1 (6 bases). V lost 4 bases and J 1 base, leaving 7 bases between the germline ends. The CDR3 is 13 residues long. CDR3 in DNA: TGTGCCAGCAGTTCGGACAGCCAAGAGACCCAGTACTTC. It is translated as CASSSDSQETQYF.

This clonotype has a handful of counts. This may arise from a read error, as a much more abundant clone is one base away. V gene TRBV7-2 combines with J gene TRBJ2-1; perhaps D is TRBD1 or TRBD2 (5 bases each). Germline V gene data show CDR1 as SGHTA and CDR2 as FQGNSA. The CDR3 runs 12 residues. CDR3 nucleotides: TGTGCCGGCAGCTTAGGGGAGTTCGAGCAGTTCTTC. Its translation: CAGSLGEFEQFF.

The V and J genes are TRBV2 and TRBJ2-3; perhaps TRBD2 as D (5 bases). The V and J ends lost 2 bases and 1 base respectively, with 7 bases between them. From germline, CDR1 is SNHLY and CDR2 FYNNEI. The CDR3 is 14 residues long. CDR3 DNA: TGTGCCAGCAGTGAAAGTAGCGGCACAGATACGCAGTATTTT. It is translated as CASSESSGTDTQYF.

The chain couples TRBV7-9 to TRBJ2-7; the D is unclear. The CDR3 has 10 amino acids. Germline CDR1 reads SEHNR; CDR2 reads FQNEAQ (reference sequence). Trimming took 6 bases from V and 4 from J, leaving 4 bases between them. This CDR3 reads CASRQYEQYF. As DNA, the CDR3 is TGTGCCAGCAGACAATACGAGCAGTACTTC.

This clonotype was detected a few times. V and J are TRBV28 and TRBJ1-5; D might be TRBD1 (6 bases). The germline V gene has CDR1 MDHEN and CDR2 SYDVKM. V was trimmed by 6 bases and J by 5 bases, leaving 17 bases between them. This CDR3 region has 15 residues. CDR3 residues: CASSLTNGGYQPQHF. In DNA form, the CDR3 reads TGTGCCAGCAGCCTCACTAACGGGGGCTATCAGCCCCAGCATTTT.

This clonotype came up many times. The chain employs TRBV5-1 and TRBJ2-2; D remains ambiguous. The germline V gene has CDR1 SGHRS and CDR2 YFSETQ. The CDR3 runs to 14 residues. The V end lost 0 bases, the J end lost 6 bases, and 9 bases lay between the germline ends. CDR3 in amino acids: CASSLGASPGELFF. The CDR3 bases are TGCGCCAGCAGCTTGGGGGCAAGCCCCGGGGAGCTGTTTTTT.

CDR3 nucleotide sequence: TGCAGCGTAGATGGGACAGGGGTCACAGATACGCAGTATTTT. Translating gives CSVDGTGVTDTQYF. The V call is TRBV29-1, the J call TRBJ2-3; TRBD1 matches 10 bases. The V segment lost 6 bases and the J segment 2 bases; nucleotides outside the gene matches: 5. This CDR3 comprises 14 residues. Germline values: CDR1 SQVTM, CDR2 ANQGSEA.

As regards this clonotype: The junction departs from the called germline gene at one end, perhaps through a read error. The genes are TRBV7-2 and TRBJ2-4; D is undetermined. The DNA end is more similar to TRBJ2-7, so the J call may be wrong. The CDR3 loop spans 15 amino acids. Germline CDR1 SGHTA, CDR2 FQGNSA. CDR3 bases: TGTGCCAGCAACTTAGTGGCTCACAGAGGTGACGAGCAGTACTTC. It is translated as CASNLVAHRGDEQYF.

As concerns this clonotype: Since a much larger clone is just one base distant, this may be a read error. The genes are TRBV4-1 and TRBJ2-1, with D maybe TRBD2 (6 bases). The CDR3 runs 15 residues. Trimming removed 4 bases at V and 7 bases at J, with 17 bases between. CDR1 is MGHRA, CDR2 YSYEKL, per germline. The CDR3 spells CASSRIAEGPNEQFF. The CDR3 DNA sequence: TGCGCCAGCAGCCGTATAGCGGAAGGGCCGAATGAGCAGTTCTTC.

This clonotype was detected many times. V and J are TRBV4-1 and TRBJ2-3; TRBD2 aligns across 8 bases. Germline V gene sequence: CDR1 MGHRA, CDR2 YSYEKL. This CDR3 is built from 16 residues. V lost 1 base and J lost 5; bases outside the gene matches: 8. The CDR3 DNA follows: TGCGCCAGCAGCCAAGGACTAGCGTGGGGGGGAGATACGCAGTATTTT. It translates to CASSQGLAWGGDTQYF.

The CDR3 is CAISDPLSGYTF. In DNA form, the CDR3 reads TGTGCCATCAGTGACCCTCTGTCTGGCTACACCTTC. The chain is built from TRBV10-3 and TRBJ1-2; D ambiguous. Germline V CDR1 and CDR2: ENHRY, SYGVKD. Trimming stripped 3 bases from V and 7 bases from J, with 9 bases between. The CDR3 loop spans 12 amino acids.

Remarks on this clonotype: Germline is not matched at one junction end, which may reflect a read error. The V gene is TRBV18, the J gene TRBJ2-3; 7 bases line up with TRBD2. The CDR3 is made up of 17 amino acids. In germline, CDR1 is KGHSH, CDR2 LQKENI. The CDR3 loop reads CASPPMRSGIEGDTQYF. In nucleotides, the CDR3 is TGTGCCAGCCCACCCATGAGGAGCGGGATCGAGGGGGATACGCAGTATTTT. Variable domain in full (rest from reference TRBV18 and TRBJ2-3): NAGVMQNPRHLVRRRGQEARLRCSPMKGHSHVYWYRQLPEEGLKFMVYLQKENIIDESGMPKERFSAEFPKEGPSILRIQQVVRGDSAAYFCASPPMRSGIEGDTQYFGPGTRLTVL.

A few counts support this clonotype. The rearrangement uses TRBV20-1 and TRBJ2-1, with a weak D call TRBD2 (6 bases). The CDR3 is 15 amino acids. V lost 3 bases, J lost 9 bases, and 21 bases lay in between. The germline gives CDR1 DFQATT, CDR2 SNEGSKA (reference sequence). The CDR3 DNA is TGCAGTGCTAGTGCCCTGGCGGGATCGAATACTGAGCAGTTCTTC. This sequence encodes CSASALAGSNTEQFF.

The chain employs TRBV5-1 and TRBJ2-3, with 7 bases aligning to TRBD2. The CDR3 has 15 residues. The junction had 7 bases not matched to a gene; V was cut back by 4 bases and J by 2 bases. CDR1 SGHRS and CDR2 YFSETQ come from the germline V gene. The CDR3 loop reads CASSRLLALTDTQYF. In DNA form, the CDR3 reads TGCGCCAGCAGCCGCCTACTAGCGCTCACAGATACGCAGTATTTT.

The chain has TRBV7-2 and TRBJ2-4, with TRBD1 matching 8 bases. The J call could be wrong; TRBJ2-5 is a better fit for the DNA end. CDR1 is SGHTA, CDR2 FQGNSA, per germline. This CDR3 spans 14 amino acids. CDR3 residues: CASSVTGVGETQYF. DNA of the CDR3: TGTGCCAGCAGCGTGACAGGGGTAGGAGAGACCCAGTACTTC.

This clonotype was seen a few times. The rearrangement uses TRBV10-3 and TRBJ2-3; tentative D call: TRBD2 (5 bases). Germline assignment: CDR1 ENHRY and CDR2 SYGVKD. The CDR3 spans 15 residues. V was shortened by 0 bases and J by 4 bases, with 11 bases between the two germline ends. The CDR3 nucleotides read TGTGCCATCAGTGAGTCACTAGAAGCAGCAGATACGCAGTATTTT. Its protein is CAISESLEAADTQYF.

This clonotype was seen ten or more times. The chain has TRBV5-5 and TRBJ2-3; D is unresolved. The CDR3 sequence is 15 residues long. Germline V gives CDR1 SGHKS, CDR2 YYEKEE (reference sequence). V was cut by 0 bases and J by 5 bases, with 13 bases left in between. CDR3 protein: CASSLALSPGDTQYF. DNA of the CDR3: TGTGCCAGCAGCTTGGCCCTCTCCCCTGGAGATACGCAGTATTTT.

In the case of this clonotype: A much larger clone lies a single base off, so this may be a read error. CDR3 sequence: CASSPGTDSYNEQFF. CDR3 DNA sequence: TGTGCCAGCAGCCCCGGGACAGACTCCTACAATGAGCAGTTCTTC. This chain links TRBV11-3 with TRBJ2-1; 7 nucleotides match TRBD1. Germline-derived CDR1 and CDR2 are SGHNT and YENEEA. V trimming: 5 bases; J trimming: 0 bases; junction bases outside the gene matches: 4. The CDR3 is 15 amino acids.

The chain is built from TRBV7-3 and TRBJ2-4, with unresolved D. With 3 bases removed from V and 3 bases from J, the gap between germline ends came to 12 bases. Germline lookup yields CDR1 SGHTA and CDR2 FQGTGA. The CDR3 spans 15 residues. In DNA, the CDR3 is TGTGCCAGCAGCTTTGGGCCCGACGGCAAAAACATTCAGTACTTC. It codes for CASSFGPDGKNIQYF.